These T cell receptor beta chains were read from a single sample in a study of blood T cell repertoires in COVID-19. Sequenced by immunoSEQ multiplex PCR; TCRdb stores in-frame clones only, minus some. This table holds approximately 230,000 clones, about four fifths found once. Sequencing input: peripheral blood. The receptors originated from an elderly man with acute or convalescent COVID-19. CDR3s include the opening cysteine and the closing phenylalanine or tryptophan. A D gene is named only where the DNA matches it firmly. Where a row states a size, it is once, few, many or the class of an expanded clone; other rows omit it.

j_gene	d_gene	v_gene	abundance	CDR3nt	CDR3aa
TRBJ1-1	TRBD1	TRBV9	-	TGTGCCAGCAGCGTGGGAAGGGACAGGGGCGCGAAAGCTGAAGCTTTCTTT	CASSVGRDRGAKAEAFF
TRBJ1-1	-	TRBV5-4	-	TGTGCCAGCAGCCCTGGAGCCCGGGAAAAGACTGAAGCTTTCTTT	CASSPGAREKTEAFF
TRBJ2-5	-	TRBV18	-	TGTGCCAGCTCACCGGTAGGGAGGGAGACCCAGTACTTC	CASSPVGRETQYF
TRBJ1-5	TRBD1	TRBV5-5	few	TGTGCCAGCAGCCCGGGGACAGGGGGCTTTCTTCCCCAGCATTTT	CASSPGTGGFLPQHF
TRBJ2-2	TRBD2	TRBV5-1	-	TGCGCCAGCAGCCCCGAACTGGGACTACCCGGTACCGGGGAGCTGTTTTTT	CASSPELGLPGTGELFF
TRBJ2-3	-	TRBV5-1	-	TGCGCCAGCAGCTCAGGGAACACAGATACGCAGTATTTT	CASSSGNTDTQYF
TRBJ1-1	-	TRBV9	-	TGTGCCAGCAGCCTCAGGACAACGAACACTGAAGCTTTCTTT	CASSLRTTNTEAFF
TRBJ1-1	TRBD1	TRBV7-9	-	TGTGCCAGCAGCCTCGACCCGGGACAGGGGAACACTGAAGCTTTCTTT	CASSLDPGQGNTEAFF
TRBJ1-5	-	TRBV19	-	TGTGCCAGTAGAGAGATAGTGGGCCAGCCCCAGCATTTT	CASREIVGQPQHF
TRBJ1-2	-	TRBV20-1	-	TGCAGTGCTAGCGACAGCTATGGCTACACCTTC	CSASDSYGYTF
TRBJ1-1	-	TRBV24-1	-	TGTGCCACCAGTGAAAGAGGGTGGACTGAAGCTTTCTTT	CATSERGWTEAFF
TRBJ2-5	TRBD1	TRBV24-1	-	TGTGCCACAGGGACAGGGGTACAAGAGACCCAGTACTTC	CATGTGVQETQYF
TRBJ1-1	TRBD1	TRBV11-2	-	TGTGCCAGCAGCTTGTCAGGGGGGTACACTGAAGCTTTCTTT	CASSLSGGYTEAFF
TRBJ2-2	TRBD2	TRBV7-3	-	TGTGCCAGCAGCCCCCGGGTAGCGGGTCCCACCGGGGAGCTGTTTTTT	CASSPRVAGPTGELFF
TRBJ1-4	TRBD1	TRBV24-1	-	TGTGCCACCAGTGATCCGGGACAGGGGTACGAAAAACTGTTTTTT	CATSDPGQGYEKLFF
TRBJ1-2	TRBD1	TRBV7-2	-	TGTGCCAGCAGCTTAGCCCTCCTGGGGACAGGGAGAGATGGCTACACCTTC	CASSLALLGTGRDGYTF